Shown below are 14 T cell receptor beta chains from a single sample sequenced in a study of OX40 agonist ivuxolimab in advanced cancers. The repertoire was sequenced with immunoSEQ multiplex PCR; TCRdb's copy has only in-frame clones and lacks some. Of about 21,000 clones in the sample, roughly 80% were seen once. The specimen comprised CD4+ or CD8+ T cells sorted from blood, sampled in a trial of the OX40 agonist ivuxolimab. These receptors were obtained from an adult with an advanced solid tumor such as melanoma, head and neck, liver or kidney cancer.

The chain has TRBV29-1 and TRBJ2-7; either TRBD1 or TRBD2 may supply D (6 bases each). The CDR3 totals 13 residues. Germline CDR1 reads SQVTM; CDR2 reads ANQGSEA. The V end was cut by 5 bases, the J end by 3 bases, with 14 bases between. The CDR3 region is CSVMGGQIYEQYF. In nucleotides, the CDR3 is TGCAGCGTTATGGGGGGCCAGATCTACGAGCAGTACTTC.

The rearrangement links TRBV28 to TRBJ2-5; D is possibly TRBD1 (6 bases). Between the trimmed V and J ends, which lost 6 bases and 5 bases, there was a span of 19 bases. This CDR3 region has 15 residues. The germline V gene encodes CDR1 MDHEN and CDR2 SYDVKM. CDR3: CASRKDRTGMETQYF. The CDR3, as DNA: TGTGCCAGCAGAAAAGACAGGACCGGAATGGAGACCCAGTACTTC.

V gene TRBV5-1 combines with J gene TRBJ2-1, with 11 bases fitting TRBD2. From germline, CDR1 is SGHRS and CDR2 YFSETQ. With 6 bases clipped from V and 4 bases from J, the junction kept 3 bases outside the gene matches. The CDR3 is 14 amino acids. The CDR3 coding sequence is TGCGCCAGCACCTCTAGCGGGGGGTACAATGAGCAGTTCTTC. It translates to CASTSSGGYNEQFF.

In this sample, this clone turned up once. The chain has TRBV5-6 and TRBJ2-7; D remains ambiguous. CDR1 is SGHDT, CDR2 YYEEEE, per germline. V lost 2 bases to trimming and J lost 1 base, with 4 bases between them. CDR3 length equals 12 residues. CDR3 sequence (DNA): TGTGCCAGCAGCTTTATGTCCTACGAGCAGTACTTC. Amino acids: CASSFMSYEQYF.

The rearrangement links TRBV2 to TRBJ2-1; D perhaps matches TRBD2 (6 bases). Germline CDR1 reads SNHLY; CDR2 reads FYNNEI. This CDR3 is 14 amino acids long. V lost 4 bases and J 2 bases, leaving 9 bases between the germline ends. The CDR3 is CASSVAGTYNEQFF. CDR3 sequence (DNA): TGTGCCAGCAGTGTTGCGGGAACCTACAATGAGCAGTTCTTC. The full variable domain, completed using reference TRBV2 and TRBJ2-1, is EPEVTQTPSHQVTQMGQEVILRCVPISNHLYFYWYRQILGQKVEFLVSFYNNEISEKSEIFDDQFSVERPDGSNFTLKIRSTKLEDSAMYFCASSVAGTYNEQFFGPGTRLTVL.

J is TRBJ2-3 and V is TRBV19; 8 bases are shared with TRBD2. The CDR3 extends over 14 amino acids. The trim removed 7 bases at V and 1 base at J, leaving 4 bases unmatched. Per germline, CDR1 LNHDA and CDR2 SQIVND (reference sequence). CDR3 bases: TGTGCCAGTAAGAGCGGGAGTGGCACAGATACGCAGTATTTT. Amino acids: CASKSGSGTDTQYF. The full variable domain, its missing parts supplied by reference TRBV19 and TRBJ2-3, is DGGITQSPKYLFRKEGQNVTLSCEQNLNHDAMYWYRQDPGQGLRLIYYSQIVNDFQKGDIAEGYSVSREKKESFPLTVTSAQKNPTAFYLCASKSGSGTDTQYFGPGTRLTVL.

This clone was seen a single time. The V and J genes are TRBV10-2 and TRBJ1-5; 8 nucleotides align to TRBD1. J lost 7 bases, V lost 2 bases, and 4 bases had no gene match. The CDR3 consists of 14 residues. Germline-derived CDR1 and CDR2 are WSHSY and SAAADI. This CDR3 is CASSEGQGAQPQHF. The CDR3 DNA follows: TGCGCCAGCAGTGAGGGACAGGGCGCACAGCCCCAGCATTTT.

CDR3 amino acids: CAWSPGMGNQPQHF. For the CDR3, the DNA is TGTGCCTGGAGCCCGGGAATGGGGAATCAGCCCCAGCATTTT. The genes are TRBV30 and TRBJ1-5; no clear D gene. There are 14 residues in the CDR3. Per the germline V gene, CDR1 is GTSNPN and CDR2 is SVGIG (reference sequence). The V end was cut by 3 bases, the J end by 4 bases, with 13 bases between.

The chain combines TRBV21-1 with TRBJ2-7; the DNA was not used to check the table's D call, TRBD1. TRBV21-1 is deemed a pseudogene. This CDR3 is 16 amino acids long. CDR3 amino acids: CASSKLGRGLIDEQYF. DNA for the CDR3: TGTGCCAGCAGCAAATTGGGCAGGGGGCTTATCGACGAGCAGTACTTC.

The chain couples TRBV4-1 to TRBJ2-7; D uncertain. Trimming pared 2 bases from V and 2 bases from J, leaving 13 bases between. Germline assignment: CDR1 MGHRA and CDR2 YSYEKL. This CDR3 spans 15 amino acids. CDR3 sequence (DNA): TGCGCCAGCAGCCAACGGGCTCCGGGCCCCTACGAGCAGTACTTC. Its protein is CASSQRAPGPYEQYF.

V and J are TRBV5-1 and TRBJ2-7; 8 positions match TRBD2. The junction had 5 bases not matched to a gene; V was cut back by 0 bases and J by 6 bases. Germline loops: CDR1 SGHRS, CDR2 YFSETQ. The CDR3 is 14 residues long. This CDR3 is CASSLDGTRSEQYF. CDR3 DNA sequence: TGCGCCAGCAGCTTGGATGGGACTAGGTCCGAGCAGTACTTC.

This sequence joins TRBV11-2 and TRBJ2-3; D is uncertain. Per germline, CDR1 SGHAT and CDR2 FQNNGV. CDR3 size: 15 residues. Trimming stripped 1 base from V and 2 bases from J, with 10 bases between. Written as DNA, the CDR3 is TGTGCCAGCAGCTTAGCAGTCAGAACCACAGATACGCAGTATTTT. This translates into CASSLAVRTTDTQYF.

The chain carries TRBV19 and TRBJ2-1; 10 nucleotides line up with TRBD2. Germline assignment: CDR1 LNHDA and CDR2 SQIVND (reference sequence). The CDR3 contains 14 residues. After removal of 5 bases from V and 9 bases from J, the junction contained 7 bases not matched to a gene. The CDR3 loop is CASSVSSGRSEQFF. The CDR3 coding sequence is TGTGCCAGTAGTGTAAGTAGCGGGAGGTCTGAGCAGTTCTTC.

The chain is built from TRBV4-2 and TRBJ2-5; 7 bases line up with TRBD2. Per the germline V gene, CDR1 is LGHNA and CDR2 is YNFKEQ. This CDR3 spans 15 amino acids. Trimming at V came to 0 bases and at J to 2 bases, leaving 3 bases not matched to a gene. CDR3 coding DNA: TGTGCCAGCAGCCAAGACGCGGGAGTTCAAGAGACCCAGTACTTC. It encodes CASSQDAGVQETQYF.